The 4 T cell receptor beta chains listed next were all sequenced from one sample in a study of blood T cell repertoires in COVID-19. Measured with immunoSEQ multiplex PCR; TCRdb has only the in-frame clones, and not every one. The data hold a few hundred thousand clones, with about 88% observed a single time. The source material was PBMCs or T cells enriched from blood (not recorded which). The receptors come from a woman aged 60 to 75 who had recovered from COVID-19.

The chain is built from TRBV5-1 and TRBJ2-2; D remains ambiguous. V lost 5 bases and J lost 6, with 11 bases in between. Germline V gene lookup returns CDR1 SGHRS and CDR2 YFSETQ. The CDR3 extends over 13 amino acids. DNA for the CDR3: TGCGCCAGCAGTCTATCTGGAGCCGGGGAGCTGTTTTTT. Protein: CASSLSGAGELFF.

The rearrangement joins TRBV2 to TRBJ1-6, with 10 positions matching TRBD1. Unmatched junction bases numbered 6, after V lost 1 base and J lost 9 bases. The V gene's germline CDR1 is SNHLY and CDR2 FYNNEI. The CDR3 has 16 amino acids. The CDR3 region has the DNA TGTGCCAGCAGTGAAGATGGGACAGGGGTGGCTTCACCCCTCCACTTT. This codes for CASSEDGTGVASPLHF.

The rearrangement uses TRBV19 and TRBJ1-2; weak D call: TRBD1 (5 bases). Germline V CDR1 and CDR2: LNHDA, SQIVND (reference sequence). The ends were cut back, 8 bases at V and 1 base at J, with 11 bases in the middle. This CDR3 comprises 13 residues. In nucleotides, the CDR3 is TGTGCCAGTCGACCGGGACTTAACTATGGCTACACCTTC. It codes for CASRPGLNYGYTF.

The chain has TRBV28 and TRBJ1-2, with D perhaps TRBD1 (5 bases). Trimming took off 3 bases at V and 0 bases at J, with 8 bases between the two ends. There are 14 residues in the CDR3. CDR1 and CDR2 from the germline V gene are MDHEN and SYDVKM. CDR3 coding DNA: TGTGCCAGCAGTTTGGCACAGGCTAACTATGGCTACACCTTC. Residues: CASSLAQANYGYTF.